This is a list of T cell receptor beta chains from one sample in a study of identical twins. MiXCR was run by TCRdb on the 5' RACE reads, yielding one entry per CDR3 protein. Among 1.5 million to 2 million distinct CDR3 sequences listed, roughly a third were seen once. Sequencing was carried out using cord blood. The receptors originated from a newborn girl in good health. CDR3s include the opening cysteine and the closing phenylalanine or tryptophan. Fields, in order: J gene, D gene, V gene, clone size, CDR3 DNA, CDR3 protein. D genes are given only for firm matches. A clone size is listed for some rows: how often the clone was seen (once, few, many), or a class if it is expanded.

J: TRBJ2-7; D: TRBD1; V: TRBV2; size: NA; DNA: TGTGCCAGCAGTGGGGGACAGCAATACGAGCAGTACTTC; CDR3: CASSGGQQYEQYF
J: TRBJ1-1; D: NA; V: TRBV7-9; size: NA; DNA: TGTGCCAGCAGCTTAGACGTCAGTAGGGGTGAAGCTTTCTTT; CDR3: CASSLDVSRGEAFF
J: TRBJ2-1; D: NA; V: TRBV28; size: few; DNA: TGTGCCAGCAGTACCCTCAGGGAGACTCAAACCAATGAGCAGTTCTTC; CDR3: CASSTLRETQTNEQFF
J: TRBJ2-3; D: NA; V: TRBV6-2/TRBV6-3; size: NA; DNA: TGTGCCAGCAGTTACCTGAACAGGGACGCAGATACGCAGTATTTT; CDR3: CASSYLNRDADTQYF
J: TRBJ2-1; D: TRBD1; V: TRBV24-1; size: few; DNA: TGTGCCACCAGTGAGGACAGGGGGCTACACAATGAGCAGTTCTTC; CDR3: CATSEDRGLHNEQFF
J: TRBJ2-3; D: NA; V: TRBV24-1; size: NA; DNA: TGTGCCACCAGTGACGTGACTGGCGGAGGCACAGATACGCAGTATTTT; CDR3: CATSDVTGGGTDTQYF
J: TRBJ1-6; D: TRBD1; V: TRBV13; size: NA; DNA: TGTGCCAGCAGCCGAACAAAAGGGACAGGGTGGCTTAATTCACCCCTCCACTTT; CDR3: CASSRTKGTGWLNSPLHF
J: TRBJ1-6; D: NA; V: TRBV20-1; size: few; DNA: TGCAGTGCTGGGATTTATTATCTTAGCTCCTATAATTCACCCCTCCACTTT; CDR3: CSAGIYYLSSYNSPLHF
J: TRBJ1-2; D: NA; V: TRBV7-2; size: NA; DNA: TGTGCCAGCACGAGGGAGTATGGCTACACCTTC; CDR3: CASTREYGYTF
J: TRBJ1-4; D: TRBD1; V: TRBV10-3; size: NA; DNA: TGTGCCATCAGTGAGGGACAGGGGAAACCGTTTTTT; CDR3: CAISEGQGKPFF
J: TRBJ2-7; D: NA; V: TRBV20-1; size: NA; DNA: TGCAGTGCTAGTTTAGGCAGGGGCCGCTACGAGCAGTACTTC; CDR3: CSASLGRGRYEQYF
J: TRBJ2-3; D: NA; V: TRBV11-3; size: few; DNA: TGTGCCAGCAGCTTAGACGGGAACGCAGATACGCAGTATTTT; CDR3: CASSLDGNADTQYF
J: TRBJ2-3; D: NA; V: TRBV12-3/TRBV12-4; size: few; DNA: TGTGCCAGCAGTTTAAACAGTTTTAGGAGAGATACGCAGTATTTT; CDR3: CASSLNSFRRDTQYF
J: TRBJ2-1; D: NA; V: TRBV20-1; size: few; DNA: TGCAGTGCTTCTACCGGCGGGGATCCCTACAATGAGCAGTTCTTC; CDR3: CSASTGGDPYNEQFF
J: TRBJ2-1; D: TRBD2; V: TRBV15; size: NA; DNA: TGTGCCACCAGTCTTATAGCGGGAAGGAGATACAATGAGCAGTTCTTC; CDR3: CATSLIAGRRYNEQFF
J: TRBJ2-7; D: NA; V: TRBV24-1; size: NA; DNA: TGTGCCACCAGTGGAGGACGCGAGCAGTACTTC; CDR3: CATSGGREQYF
J: TRBJ1-2; D: NA; V: TRBV7-2; size: once; DNA: TGTGCCAGCAGCTTAGCAGGGGCCCTCTCTTATGGCTACACCTTC; CDR3: CASSLAGALSYGYTF
J: TRBJ2-7; D: NA; V: TRBV4-1; size: few; DNA: TGCGCCAGCAGCCAAGATCGGTCGGGCAGGGCCCTCTACGAGCAGTACTTC; CDR3: CASSQDRSGRALYEQYF
J: TRBJ2-5; D: TRBD2; V: TRBV9; size: few; DNA: TGTGCCAGCAGCGTAGGGACTAGCGGGCCCCAGTACTTC; CDR3: CASSVGTSGPQYF
J: TRBJ2-1; D: NA; V: TRBV3-1; size: NA; DNA: TGTGCCAGCAGCCATCTCGCCGATGAGCAGTTCTTC; CDR3: CASSHLADEQFF
J: TRBJ2-1; D: TRBD1; V: TRBV13; size: few; DNA: TGTGCCAGCAGCCCCGACAGGGTAGCCTACAATGAGCAGTTCTTC; CDR3: CASSPDRVAYNEQFF
J: TRBJ2-3; D: NA; V: TRBV21-1; size: NA; DNA: TGTGCCAGCAGCACTAGCGGGAGGACAAGCACAGATACGCAGTATTTT; CDR3: CASSTSGRTSTDTQYF
J: TRBJ1-3; D: NA; V: TRBV27; size: NA; DNA: TGTGCCAGCAGTTTTTCCGGGAGCCTACCAGGAAACACCATATATTTT; CDR3: CASSFSGSLPGNTIYF
J: TRBJ2-5; D: NA; V: TRBV25-1; size: few; DNA: TGTGCCAGCAGCGCTACAGGGTGGAAGGAAGAGACCCAGTACTTC; CDR3: CASSATGWKEETQYF
J: TRBJ2-1; D: NA; V: TRBV7-9; size: NA; DNA: TGTGCCAGCAGCTTAGCGGGGCTAGAGAGAGAGCAGTTCTTC; CDR3: CASSLAGLEREQFF
J: TRBJ2-3; D: TRBD2; V: TRBV4-1; size: few; DNA: TGCGCCAGCAGCCCGTTCGATAGCGGGAGTGATACGCAGTATTTT; CDR3: CASSPFDSGSDTQYF
J: TRBJ2-3; D: TRBD2; V: TRBV4-1; size: few; DNA: TGCGCCAGCAGCCAAGTCATGGGATTTGGGGGGGGGAATACAGATACGCAGTATTTT; CDR3: CASSQVMGFGGGNTDTQYF
J: TRBJ2-3; D: NA; V: TRBV15; size: NA; DNA: TGTGCCACCAGCAGCCCCCCTAGGGCTGGGGACACAGATACGCAGTATTTT; CDR3: CATSSPPRAGDTDTQYF
J: TRBJ2-7; D: NA; V: TRBV3-1; size: few; DNA: TGTGCCAGCAGCCAGGGACTGGTTTACGAGCAGTACTTC; CDR3: CASSQGLVYEQYF